The clone carrying this TCR beta chain was counted at least ten times. As yet, its antigen is unknown. These data are taken from a study of blood T cells in healthy people across ages. Study results and limitations: Donors of long life had a larger count of naive CD4+ cells and greater diversity than aged donors. While age rose, TCR beta diversity per million T cells dropped in a roughly linear way. There was a strong correlation between TCR beta diversity and naive T cell percentage. It was held that the diversity estimates obtained from one million T cells were underestimates.

CDR1 and CDR2 from the germline V gene are MRHNA and SNTAGT. There are 15 residues in the CDR3. Trimming removed 0 bases from V and 2 bases from J, with 9 bases in between. Then a second PCR, running about 7 to 11 cycles, was carried out with a sample-barcoded 5' primer and a J-beta primer mix. MiXCR, applied by TCRdb to the 5' RACE reads, yields one record per CDR3 protein. The sample carries roughly 930,000 distinct CDR3 sequences, about 44% recorded once. This chain links TRBV6-4 with TRBJ2-3; a possible D gene is TRBD1 (5 bases). Sequencing was carried out using blood. The sequence was collected from a young man in good health. Here the CDR3 DNA reads TGTGCCAGCAGTGACTCTAGGGGTTCCACAGATACGCAGTATTTT. Translating gives CASSDSRGSTDTQYF.